This T cell receptor beta chain emerged from a study of blood T cells in healthy people across ages. Study conclusions and caveats: Strong correlation linked observed beta diversity and percent naive T cells. Roughly linear age-related decline in beta diversity appeared, significant by age roughly 40.

The germline V gene encodes CDR1 MNHEY and CDR2 SVGEGT. The CDR3 extends over 16 amino acids. Combining a sample-barcoded 5' primer with a J-beta primer mix, a second PCR ran for roughly 6 to 12 cycles. TCRdb re-called the 5' RACE reads through MiXCR, storing one row per CDR3 protein. This sample has approximately 1.5 million distinct CDR3 sequences, with roughly 30% found just once. This clonotype was recorded a few times. No antigen is known for it. The junction differs from germline at one of its ends, possibly a read error. The sample taken for sequencing was blood. The chain has TRBV6-2 or TRBV6-3 and TRBJ1-2; TRBD1 matches at 10 bases. This TCR came from a woman younger than 45 in good health. The CDR3 here is CASLPGQGFGNYGHTF. CDR3 bases: TGTGCCAGCCTTCCGGGACAGGGGTTTGGGAACTATGGCCACACCTTC.